This TCR beta chain derives from a study of blood T cell repertoires in COVID-19. Libraries were prepared by immunoSEQ multiplex PCR; TCRdb keeps only in-frame clonotypes and omits some of them. The sample holds 90,000 to 130,000 clones; about 75% are singletons and the top ten take 16%. The CDR3 totals 20 residues. V shed 0 bases and J shed 7 bases, with 30 bases lying between them. Germline CDR1 and CDR2: LGHNA and YNFKEQ. The count of this clone is one. This chain uses TRBV4-2 with TRBJ2-5; D is possibly TRBD2 (6 bases). The clonotype was recovered from a woman older than 75 with active or convalescent COVID-19. Sequenced input: peripheral blood. CDR3 coding DNA: TGTGCCAGCAGCCAAGAATCTGTTCGGGCGGGAAGAGACGGATTGGGGACCCAGTACTTC. Encoded protein: CASSQESVRAGRDGLGTQYF.